Given below is one T cell receptor (beta chain) in context. Which antigen it targets is not known. No per-base quality is available; no much larger clone lies one base away. Trimming accounts for 3 bases at V and 7 bases at J, while the number of junction bases matched to no gene is 5. Per the germline V gene (reference sequence), PRHDT is the CDR1 and FYEKMQ is the CDR2. Its CDR3 holds 15 amino acids, cysteine through phenylalanine. The entry retains the CDR3 DNA only, 45 bases that are in frame from base 1. These data belong to a study of blood T cell repertoires in COVID-19 (dated by TCRdb to 2020 to 2021). With regard to the full study: Samples from collaborators originated in the United States, Italy and Spain and spanned both the acute and convalescent phases of COVID-19. The repertoires were released in a freely available public database intended as a resource for research on the immune response to SARS-CoV-2. Where HLA class I and class II types were available, the types were taken from metadata supplied by the sample provider, not from assay-based typing. The material from the prospective study consisted of cDNA or gDNA derived from T cells, B-cell-depleted T cells, or PBMCs. The dataset comprised deeply sampled blood TCRbeta repertoires from subjects exposed to, actively infected with, or recovered from COVID-19. Nearly every sample came with metadata listing a de-identified subject ID, COVID-19 status, age in years and sex. The samples were drawn from two sources: the first 160 participants of the ongoing ImmuneRACE study, and 1,000 to 1,500 subjects contributed by 6 global collaborators.

Findings and caveats that apply to the study as a whole: The amount of clinical and demographic metadata varied by source and participant and was provided uncurated.

In Seattle, one collaborating source enrolled patients while the infection was active and tracked those patients longitudinally over the course of disease. Collaborating institutions collected whole blood in K2EDTA tubes following their own protocols. For TCRbeta analysis, collaborators shipped samples in one of three forms: frozen whole blood, isolated PBMCs, or DNA extracted from either of those sample types. TCRbeta CDR3 regions were amplified from genomic DNA using the immunoSEQ Assay, a bias-controlled multiplex PCR. Per the authors' processing: Within the assay, amplification of reference gene primers was used to estimate how many nucleated cells each sample contained. Sequence reads were collapsed and filtered to measure the absolute abundance of every unique TCRbeta CDR3 rearrangement. Productive Simpson clonality was computed per sample as the square root of Simpson's diversity index over productive rearrangements. TCRdb stores this immuneACCESS table with in-frame sequences only. Part of the clones is absent; in the studies checked, under half of the shortfall reflects unresolved V genes, and no reason is known for the rest. The V and J calls and the clone size are those of that table, but D and trimming were determined from the DNA. Recorded for this sample are 200,000 to 300,000 clones; more than 85% of them occurred a single time. The ten most abundant clones make up just over 2.5% of the sample.

The TCR sequence derives from a person aged 18 to 35 with COVID-19, enrolled during active disease. Recombination joined TRBV13 with TRBJ2-1; 11 of the junction bases match TRBD1. Sequencing was carried out using peripheral blood. The CDR3 sequence is CASSFGTGGLNEQFF. The DNA sequence follows: TGTGCCAGCAGCTTCGGGACAGGGGGGTTGAATGAGCAGTTCTTC.